The present entry profiles one T cell receptor beta chain with its context. These data come from a study of blood T cell repertoires in COVID-19. Study summary: T cells, B-cell-depleted T cells, or PBMCs supplied cDNA or gDNA.

In the original workflow: Amplifying reference gene primers gave estimates of nucleated cell counts. Profiled with immunoSEQ multiplex PCR; TCRdb holds only in-frame clones, not every one. Clonal size and the V and J genes are those of that table, whereas D and trimming came from the DNA. The table lists hundreds of thousands of clones, around nine tenths of them singletons, with approximately 4% in the top ten. V was trimmed by 6 bases and J by 4 bases, leaving 13 bases between them. This CDR3 is 13 amino acids long. Germline CDR1 is SGDLS and CDR2 is YYNGEE. The chain links TRBV9 to TRBJ1-1; no clear D gene. Input material: peripheral blood. The receptor was derived from a woman aged 45 to 65 with active or convalescent COVID-19. The CDR3 region has the DNA TGTGCCAGCACCCGGGAGGTGAGCACTGAAGCTTTCTTT. Amino acids: CASTREVSTEAFF.